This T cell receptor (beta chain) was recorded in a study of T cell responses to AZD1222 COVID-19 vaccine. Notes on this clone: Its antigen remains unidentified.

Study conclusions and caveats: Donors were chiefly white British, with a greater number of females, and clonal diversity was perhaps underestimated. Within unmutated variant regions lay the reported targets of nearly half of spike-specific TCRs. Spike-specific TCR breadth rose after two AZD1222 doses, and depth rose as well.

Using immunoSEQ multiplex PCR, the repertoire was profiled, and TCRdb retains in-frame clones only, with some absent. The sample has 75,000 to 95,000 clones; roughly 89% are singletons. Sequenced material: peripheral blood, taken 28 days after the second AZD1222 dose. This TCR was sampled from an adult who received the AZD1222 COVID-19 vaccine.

CDR3 sequence reads: CASSRGAVNYEQYV. The CDR3 DNA is TGTGCCAGCAGCCGAGGTGCAGTTAACTACGAGCAGTACGTC. The chain has TRBV6-2 or TRBV6-3 and TRBJ2-7; D is unresolved. CDR1 MNHEY and CDR2 SVGEGT come from the germline V gene. The CDR3 covers 14 residues. The V end was cut by 6 bases, the J end by 3 bases, with 15 bases between.